This T cell receptor beta chain was identified in a study of shared clonotypes between healthy human individuals. A deep-level run was used for the assay. Produced via immunoSEQ multiplex PCR; TCRdb's table is partial and in-frame only. The data contain a few million clones, approximately 95% of them seen just once; the ten biggest clones take up about 0.39%. This CDR3 contains 12 residues. Germline V gene sequence: CDR1 MDHEN, CDR2 SYDVKM. The sample was naive CD4+ T cells from PBMCs. Subset meaning: CD45RA+ positively selected. The chain has TRBV28 and TRBJ2-5; D remains unclear. The better agreement between TRBJ2-7 and the DNA end casts doubt on the J call. The sequence was obtained from a man aged 18-30 years in good health. Some clones in this sample may be carry-over from other donors' samples. The CDR3 bases are TGTGCCAGCAGTTTATGGGGCGGCGAGCAGTACTTC. Encoded protein: CASSLWGGEQYF.